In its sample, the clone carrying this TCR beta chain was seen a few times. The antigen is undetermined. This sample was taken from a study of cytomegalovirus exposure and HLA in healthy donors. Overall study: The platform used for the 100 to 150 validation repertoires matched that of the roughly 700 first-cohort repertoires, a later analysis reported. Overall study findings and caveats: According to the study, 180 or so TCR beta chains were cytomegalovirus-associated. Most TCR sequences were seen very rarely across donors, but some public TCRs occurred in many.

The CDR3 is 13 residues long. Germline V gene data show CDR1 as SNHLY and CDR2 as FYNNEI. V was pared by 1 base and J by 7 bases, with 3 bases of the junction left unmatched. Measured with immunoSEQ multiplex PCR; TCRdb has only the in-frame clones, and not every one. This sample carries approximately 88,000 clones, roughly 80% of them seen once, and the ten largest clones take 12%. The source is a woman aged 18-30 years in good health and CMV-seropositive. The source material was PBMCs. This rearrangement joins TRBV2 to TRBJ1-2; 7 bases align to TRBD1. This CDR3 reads CASSEVTGFGYTF. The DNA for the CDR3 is TGTGCCAGCAGTGAAGTGACAGGGTTTGGCTACACCTTC.